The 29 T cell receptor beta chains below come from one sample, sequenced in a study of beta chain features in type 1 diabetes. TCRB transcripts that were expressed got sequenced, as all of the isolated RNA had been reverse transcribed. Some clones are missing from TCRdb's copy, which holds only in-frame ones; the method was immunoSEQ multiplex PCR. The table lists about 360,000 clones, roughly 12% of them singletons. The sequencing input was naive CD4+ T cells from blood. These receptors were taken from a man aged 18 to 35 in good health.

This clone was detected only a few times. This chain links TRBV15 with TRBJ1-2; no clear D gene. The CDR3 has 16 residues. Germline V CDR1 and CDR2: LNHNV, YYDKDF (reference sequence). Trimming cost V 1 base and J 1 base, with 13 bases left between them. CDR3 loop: CATSRGDGSLNYGYTF. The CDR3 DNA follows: TGTGCCACCAGCAGAGGTGACGGGAGCCTTAACTATGGCTACACCTTC.

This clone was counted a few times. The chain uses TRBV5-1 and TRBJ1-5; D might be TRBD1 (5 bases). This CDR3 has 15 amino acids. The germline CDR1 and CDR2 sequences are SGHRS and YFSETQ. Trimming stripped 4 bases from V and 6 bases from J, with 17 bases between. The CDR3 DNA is TGCGCCAGCAGCGCGGGACCAGATCTGGTTCAGCCCCAGCATTTT. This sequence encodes CASSAGPDLVQPQHF.

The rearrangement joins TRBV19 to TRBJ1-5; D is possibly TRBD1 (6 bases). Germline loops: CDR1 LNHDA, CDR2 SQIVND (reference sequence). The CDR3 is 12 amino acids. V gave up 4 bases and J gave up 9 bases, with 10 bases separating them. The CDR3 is CASSKQGPPQHF. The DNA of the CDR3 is TGTGCCAGTAGTAAACAGGGACCGCCCCAGCATTTT.

This CDR3 reads CASSSRTLGTEAFF. CDR3 in DNA: TGTGCCAGCAGCTCGAGGACTTTGGGCACTGAAGCTTTCTTT. This chain connects TRBV11-2 to TRBJ1-1, with D hard to call. Germline V gene data show CDR1 as SGHAT and CDR2 as FQNNGV. This CDR3 comprises 14 residues. Trimming shortened V by 4 bases and J by 4 bases, and 13 bases separated the two germline ends.

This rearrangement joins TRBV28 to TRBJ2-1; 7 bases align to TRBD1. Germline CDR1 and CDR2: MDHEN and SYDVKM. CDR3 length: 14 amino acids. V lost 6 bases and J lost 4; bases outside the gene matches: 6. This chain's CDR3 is CASRRDSRYNEQFF. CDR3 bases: TGTGCCAGCAGGAGGGACAGCCGGTACAATGAGCAGTTCTTC.

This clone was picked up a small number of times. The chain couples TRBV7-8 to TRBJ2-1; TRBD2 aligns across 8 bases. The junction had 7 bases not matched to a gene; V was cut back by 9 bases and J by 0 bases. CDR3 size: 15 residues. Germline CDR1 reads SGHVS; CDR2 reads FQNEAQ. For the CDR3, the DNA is TGTGCCAGTATAGCGGGAAGGAGCTCCTACAATGAGCAGTTCTTC. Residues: CASIAGRSSYNEQFF.

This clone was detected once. In DNA form, the CDR3 reads TGTGCCATCAGTGAGGGGACAGAGGGCCCAAGGGGAGCCCTCCACTTT. Protein: CAISEGTEGPRGALHF. The chain links TRBV10-3 to TRBJ1-6, with TRBD1 matching 7 bases. The CDR3 is 16 residues long. Germline CDR1 ENHRY, CDR2 SYGVKD. V was pared by 2 bases and J by 14 bases, with 15 bases of the junction left unmatched.

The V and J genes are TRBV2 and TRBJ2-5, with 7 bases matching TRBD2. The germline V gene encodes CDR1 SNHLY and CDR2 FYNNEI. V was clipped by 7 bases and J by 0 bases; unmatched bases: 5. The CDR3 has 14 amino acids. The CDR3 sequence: CASTGTTNQETQYF. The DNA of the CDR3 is TGTGCCAGCACAGGGACTACTAACCAAGAGACCCAGTACTTC.

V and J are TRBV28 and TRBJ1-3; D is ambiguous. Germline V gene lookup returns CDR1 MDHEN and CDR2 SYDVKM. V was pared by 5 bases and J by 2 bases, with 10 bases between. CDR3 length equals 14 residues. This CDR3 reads CASSPAGTGNTIYF. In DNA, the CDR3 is TGTGCCAGCAGTCCTGCGGGGACTGGAAACACCATATATTTT.

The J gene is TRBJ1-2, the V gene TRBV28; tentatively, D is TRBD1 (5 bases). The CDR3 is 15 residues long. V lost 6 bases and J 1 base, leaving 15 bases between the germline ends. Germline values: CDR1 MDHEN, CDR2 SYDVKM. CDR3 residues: CASREAPGVNYGYTF. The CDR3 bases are TGTGCCAGCAGAGAGGCCCCGGGGGTTAACTATGGCTACACCTTC.

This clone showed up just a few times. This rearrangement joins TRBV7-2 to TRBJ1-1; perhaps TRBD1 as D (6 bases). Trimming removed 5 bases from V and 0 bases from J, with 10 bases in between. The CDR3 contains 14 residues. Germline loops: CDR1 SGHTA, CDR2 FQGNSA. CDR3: CASSPRTVNTEAFF. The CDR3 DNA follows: TGTGCCAGCAGCCCACGGACAGTGAACACTGAAGCTTTCTTT.

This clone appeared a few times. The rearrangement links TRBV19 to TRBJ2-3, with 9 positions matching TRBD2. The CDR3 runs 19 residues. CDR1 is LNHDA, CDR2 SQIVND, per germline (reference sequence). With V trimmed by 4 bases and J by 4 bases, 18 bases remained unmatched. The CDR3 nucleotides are TGTGCCAGTAGTACCAACGACGTTTTTGGCGGGGGGGCCGCAGATACGCAGTATTTT. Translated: CASSTNDVFGGGAADTQYF. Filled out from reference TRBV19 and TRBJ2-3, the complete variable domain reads DGGITQSPKYLFRKEGQNVTLSCEQNLNHDAMYWYRQDPGQGLRLIYYSQIVNDFQKGDIAEGYSVSREKKESFPLTVTSAQKNPTAFYLCASSTNDVFGGGAADTQYFGPGTRLTVL.

The CDR3 spells CASRQAGGGTDTQYF. The DNA of the CDR3 is TGTGCCAGCAGACAAGCGGGGGGGGGCACAGATACGCAGTATTTT. The chain uses TRBV6-5 and TRBJ2-3; 10 positions agree with TRBD2. The CDR3 spans 15 residues. V lost 6 bases to trimming and J lost 1 base; unmatched junction nucleotides: 4. The germline gives CDR1 MNHEY, CDR2 SVGAGI.

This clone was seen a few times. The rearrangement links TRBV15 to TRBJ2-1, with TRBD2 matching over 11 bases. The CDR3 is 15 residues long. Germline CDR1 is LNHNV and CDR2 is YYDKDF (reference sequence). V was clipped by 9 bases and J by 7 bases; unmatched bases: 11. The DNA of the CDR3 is TGTGCCACTCGGCAGGGTAGCGGGGGGGTGAATGAGCAGTTCTTC. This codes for CATRQGSGGVNEQFF.

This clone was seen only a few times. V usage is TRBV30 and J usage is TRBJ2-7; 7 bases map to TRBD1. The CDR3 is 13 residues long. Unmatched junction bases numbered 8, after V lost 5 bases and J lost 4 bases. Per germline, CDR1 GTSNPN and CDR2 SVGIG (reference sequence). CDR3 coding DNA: TGTGCCTGGCCCTGGGACAGAGATTACGAGCAGTACTTC. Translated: CAWPWDRDYEQYF.

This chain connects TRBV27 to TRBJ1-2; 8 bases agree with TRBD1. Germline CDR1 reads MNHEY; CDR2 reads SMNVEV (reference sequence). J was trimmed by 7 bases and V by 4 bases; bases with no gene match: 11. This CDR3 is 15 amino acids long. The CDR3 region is CASSSDGQGWRGYTF. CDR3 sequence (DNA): TGTGCCAGCAGTTCCGACGGACAGGGATGGCGTGGCTACACCTTC.

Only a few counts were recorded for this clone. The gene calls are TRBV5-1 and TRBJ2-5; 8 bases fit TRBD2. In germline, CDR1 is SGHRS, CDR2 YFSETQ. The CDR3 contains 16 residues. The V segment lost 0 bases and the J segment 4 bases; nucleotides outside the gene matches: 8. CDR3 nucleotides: TGCGCCAGCAGCTTGGCCGGGAGGGCTTGGATAGAGACCCAGTACTTC. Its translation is CASSLAGRAWIETQYF.

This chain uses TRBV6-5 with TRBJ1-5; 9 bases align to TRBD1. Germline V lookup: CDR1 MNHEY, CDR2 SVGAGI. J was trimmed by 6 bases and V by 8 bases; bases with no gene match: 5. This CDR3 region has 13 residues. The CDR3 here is CASLQGAGQPQHF. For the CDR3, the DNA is TGTGCCAGCTTACAGGGGGCTGGTCAGCCCCAGCATTTT.

In DNA, the CDR3 is TGTGCCAGCAGCGTCAGACCAACTACTCAGCCCCAGCATTTT. Translated: CASSVRPTTQPQHF. The chain recombines TRBV9 with TRBJ1-5, with unresolved D. The CDR3 has 14 residues. V was trimmed by 2 bases and J by 6 bases, leaving 12 bases between them. Germline CDR1 and CDR2: SGDLS and YYNGEE.

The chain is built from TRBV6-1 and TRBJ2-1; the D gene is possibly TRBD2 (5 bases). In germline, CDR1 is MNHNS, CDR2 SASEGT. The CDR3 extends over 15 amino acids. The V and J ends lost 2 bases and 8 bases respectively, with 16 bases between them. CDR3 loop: CASSESSRLAHEQFF. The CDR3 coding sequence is TGTGCCAGCAGTGAATCATCCCGGCTAGCCCATGAGCAGTTCTTC.

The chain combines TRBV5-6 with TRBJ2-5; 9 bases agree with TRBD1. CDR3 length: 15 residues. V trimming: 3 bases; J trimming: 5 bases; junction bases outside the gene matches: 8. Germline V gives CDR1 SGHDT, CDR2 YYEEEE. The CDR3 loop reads CASSSVGQGSETQYF. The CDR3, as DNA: TGTGCCAGCAGCTCGGTGGGACAGGGATCGGAGACCCAGTACTTC.

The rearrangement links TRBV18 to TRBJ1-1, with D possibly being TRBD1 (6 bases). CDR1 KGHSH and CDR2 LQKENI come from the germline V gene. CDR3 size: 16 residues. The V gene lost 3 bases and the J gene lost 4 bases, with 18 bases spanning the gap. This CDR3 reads CASSPSHVRGTTEAFF. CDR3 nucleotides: TGTGCCAGCTCACCTAGCCACGTCAGGGGAACCACTGAAGCTTTCTTT.

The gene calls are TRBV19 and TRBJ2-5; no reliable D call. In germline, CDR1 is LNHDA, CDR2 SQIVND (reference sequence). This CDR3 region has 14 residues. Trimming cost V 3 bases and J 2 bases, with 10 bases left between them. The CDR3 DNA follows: TGTGCCAGTAGTATTTCTAGTCAGCAAGAGACCCAGTACTTC. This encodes CASSISSQQETQYF. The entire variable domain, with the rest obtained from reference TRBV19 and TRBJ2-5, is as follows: DGGITQSPKYLFRKEGQNVTLSCEQNLNHDAMYWYRQDPGQGLRLIYYSQIVNDFQKGDIAEGYSVSREKKESFPLTVTSAQKNPTAFYLCASSISSQQETQYFGPGTRLLVL.

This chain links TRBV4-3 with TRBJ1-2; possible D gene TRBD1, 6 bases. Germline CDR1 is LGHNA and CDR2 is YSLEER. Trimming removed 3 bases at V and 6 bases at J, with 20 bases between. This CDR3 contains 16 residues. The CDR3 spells CASSQARGTGRNGYTF. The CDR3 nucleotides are TGCGCCAGCAGCCAGGCTCGAGGTACAGGGAGAAATGGCTACACCTTC.

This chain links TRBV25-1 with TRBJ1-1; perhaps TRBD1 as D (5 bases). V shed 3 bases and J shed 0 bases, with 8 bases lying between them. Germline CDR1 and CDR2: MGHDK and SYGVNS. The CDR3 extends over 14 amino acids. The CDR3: CASSEDTMNTEAFF. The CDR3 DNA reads TGTGCCAGCAGTGAGGACACGATGAACACTGAAGCTTTCTTT.

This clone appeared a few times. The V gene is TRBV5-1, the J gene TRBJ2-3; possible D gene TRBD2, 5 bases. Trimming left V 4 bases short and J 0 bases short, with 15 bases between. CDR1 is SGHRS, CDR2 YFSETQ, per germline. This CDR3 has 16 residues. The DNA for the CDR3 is TGCGCCAGCAGCGTAAGCAGGAGGTCTAGCACAGATACGCAGTATTTT. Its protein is CASSVSRRSSTDTQYF.

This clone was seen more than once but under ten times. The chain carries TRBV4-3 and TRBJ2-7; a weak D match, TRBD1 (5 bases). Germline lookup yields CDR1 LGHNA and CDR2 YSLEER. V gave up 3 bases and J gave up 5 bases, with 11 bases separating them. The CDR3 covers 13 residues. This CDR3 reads CASSQRVGDEQYF. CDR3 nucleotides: TGCGCCAGCAGCCAGCGCGTAGGGGACGAGCAGTACTTC.

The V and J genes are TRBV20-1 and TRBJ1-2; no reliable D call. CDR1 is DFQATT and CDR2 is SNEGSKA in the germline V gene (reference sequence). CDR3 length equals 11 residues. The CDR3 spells CSESSTYGYTF. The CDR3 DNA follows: TGCAGCGAGAGCTCGACTTATGGCTACACCTTC.

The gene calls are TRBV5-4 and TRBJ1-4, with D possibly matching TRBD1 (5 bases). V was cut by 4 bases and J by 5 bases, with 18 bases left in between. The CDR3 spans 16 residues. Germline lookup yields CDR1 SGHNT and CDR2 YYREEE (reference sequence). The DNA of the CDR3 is TGTGCCAGCAGCCGGTGGGGCCCGAAGGGGAATGAAAAACTGTTTTTT. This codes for CASSRWGPKGNEKLFF.